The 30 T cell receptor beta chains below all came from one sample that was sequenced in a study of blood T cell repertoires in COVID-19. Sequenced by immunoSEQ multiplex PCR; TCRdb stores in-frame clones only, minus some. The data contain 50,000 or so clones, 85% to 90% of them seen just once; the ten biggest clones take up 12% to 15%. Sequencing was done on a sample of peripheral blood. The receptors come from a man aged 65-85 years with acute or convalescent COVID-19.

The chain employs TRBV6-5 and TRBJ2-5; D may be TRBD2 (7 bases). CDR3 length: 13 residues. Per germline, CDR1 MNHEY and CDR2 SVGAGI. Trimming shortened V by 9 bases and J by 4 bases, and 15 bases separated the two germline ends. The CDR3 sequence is CASRGGGRETQYF. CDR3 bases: TGTGCCAGTAGAGGGGGGGGTCGAGAGACCCAGTACTTC.

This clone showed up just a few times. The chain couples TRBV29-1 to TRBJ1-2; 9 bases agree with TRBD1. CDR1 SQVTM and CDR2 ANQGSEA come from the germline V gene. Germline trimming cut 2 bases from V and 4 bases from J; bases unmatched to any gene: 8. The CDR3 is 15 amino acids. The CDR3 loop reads CSVEKTGGGSYGYTF. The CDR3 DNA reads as TGCAGCGTTGAAAAGACAGGGGGGGGTAGCTATGGCTACACCTTC.

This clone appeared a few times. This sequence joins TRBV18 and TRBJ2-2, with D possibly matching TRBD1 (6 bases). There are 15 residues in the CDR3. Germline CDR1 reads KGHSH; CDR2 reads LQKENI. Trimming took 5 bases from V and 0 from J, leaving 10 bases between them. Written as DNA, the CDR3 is TGTGCCAGCTCATACAGGGCCCCGAACACCGGGGAGCTGTTTTTT. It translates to CASSYRAPNTGELFF.

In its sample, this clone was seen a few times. CDR3 nucleotide sequence: TGTGCCAGCAGTGACTCGAGCTACAATGAGCAGTTCTTC. Its protein is CASSDSSYNEQFF. The chain carries TRBV6-4 and TRBJ2-1; D not resolved. This CDR3 comprises 13 residues. Germline loops: CDR1 MRHNA, CDR2 SNTAGT. The V and J ends lost 0 bases and 3 bases respectively, with 3 bases between them.

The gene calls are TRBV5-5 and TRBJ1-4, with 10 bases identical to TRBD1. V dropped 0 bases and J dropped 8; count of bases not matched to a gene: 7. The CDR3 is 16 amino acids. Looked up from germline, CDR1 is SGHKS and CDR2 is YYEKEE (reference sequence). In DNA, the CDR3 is TGTGCCAGCAGCTTGGCCGGGACAGGGGTTATCGAAAAACTGTTTTTT. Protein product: CASSLAGTGVIEKLFF.

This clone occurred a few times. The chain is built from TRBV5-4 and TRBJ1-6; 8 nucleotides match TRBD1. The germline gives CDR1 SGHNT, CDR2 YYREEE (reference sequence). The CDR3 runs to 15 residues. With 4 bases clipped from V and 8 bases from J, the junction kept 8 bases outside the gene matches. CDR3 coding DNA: TGTGCCAGCAGCCCGAGACAGGGGTTGGATTCACCCCTCCACTTT. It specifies CASSPRQGLDSPLHF.

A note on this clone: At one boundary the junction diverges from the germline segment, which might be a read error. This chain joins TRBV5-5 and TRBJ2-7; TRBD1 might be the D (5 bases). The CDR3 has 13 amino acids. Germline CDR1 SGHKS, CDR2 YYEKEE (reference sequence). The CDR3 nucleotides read TGTGCCAGCAGGTTGGACATTACCTACGAGCAGTACTTC. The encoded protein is CASRLDITYEQYF.

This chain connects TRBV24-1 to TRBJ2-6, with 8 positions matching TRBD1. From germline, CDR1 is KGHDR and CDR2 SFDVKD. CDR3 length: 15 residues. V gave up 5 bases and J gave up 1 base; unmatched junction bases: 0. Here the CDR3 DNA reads TGTGCCACCAGTGGACAGGGGTCTGGGGCCAACGTCCTGACTTTC. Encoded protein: CATSGQGSGANVLTF.

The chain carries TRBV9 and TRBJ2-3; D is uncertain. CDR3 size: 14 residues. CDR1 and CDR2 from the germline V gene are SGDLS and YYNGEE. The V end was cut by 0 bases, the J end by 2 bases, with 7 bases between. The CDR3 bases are TGTGCCAGCAGCGTAGGCGTCCTCACAGATACGCAGTATTTT. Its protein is CASSVGVLTDTQYF.

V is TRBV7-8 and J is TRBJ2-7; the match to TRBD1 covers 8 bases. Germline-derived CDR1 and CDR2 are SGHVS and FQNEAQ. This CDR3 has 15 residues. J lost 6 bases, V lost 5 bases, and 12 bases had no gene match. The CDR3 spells CASSPLDPGGCEQYV. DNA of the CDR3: TGTGCCAGCAGCCCACTAGATCCAGGGGGCTGCGAGCAGTACGTC.

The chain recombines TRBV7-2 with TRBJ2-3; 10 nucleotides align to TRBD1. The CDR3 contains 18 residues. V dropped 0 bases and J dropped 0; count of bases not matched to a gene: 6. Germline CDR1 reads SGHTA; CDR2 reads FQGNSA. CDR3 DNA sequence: TGTGCCAGCAGCTTAGCCGCGTGGACAGGGGGGAGCACAGATACGCAGTATTTT. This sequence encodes CASSLAAWTGGSTDTQYF. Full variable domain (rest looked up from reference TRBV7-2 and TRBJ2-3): GAGVSQSPSNKVTEKGKDVELRCDPISGHTALYWYRQSLGQGLEFLIYFQGNSAPDKSGLPSDRFSAERTGGSVSTLTIQRTQQEDSAVYLCASSLAAWTGGSTDTQYFGPGTRLTVL.

DNA for the CDR3: TGTGCCAGCAGCCAAGGGGGCTTAGCCAAAAACATTCAGTACTTC. Encoded protein: CASSQGGLAKNIQYF. The chain links TRBV14 to TRBJ2-4; possible D gene TRBD1, 5 bases. V dropped 1 base and J dropped 0 bases, with 7 bases sitting between them. The CDR3 has 15 residues. Germline CDR1 SGHDN, CDR2 FVKESK.

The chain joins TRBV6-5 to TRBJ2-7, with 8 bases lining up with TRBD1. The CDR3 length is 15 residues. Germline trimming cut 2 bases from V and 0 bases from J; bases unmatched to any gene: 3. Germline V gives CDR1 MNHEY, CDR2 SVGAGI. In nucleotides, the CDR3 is TGTGCCAGCAGTTACGGGCAGGGGGCCTCCTACGAGCAGTACTTC. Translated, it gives CASSYGQGASYEQYF.

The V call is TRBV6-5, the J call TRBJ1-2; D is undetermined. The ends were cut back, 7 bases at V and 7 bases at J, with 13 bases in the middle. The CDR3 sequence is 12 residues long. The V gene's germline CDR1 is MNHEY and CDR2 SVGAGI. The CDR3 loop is CASNRLPGGYTF. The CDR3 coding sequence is TGTGCCAGCAATCGGCTACCAGGTGGCTACACCTTC.

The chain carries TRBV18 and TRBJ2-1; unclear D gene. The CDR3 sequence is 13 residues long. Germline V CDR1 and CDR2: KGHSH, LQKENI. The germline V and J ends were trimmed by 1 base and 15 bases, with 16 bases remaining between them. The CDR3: CASSPRSSENRFF. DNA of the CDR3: TGTGCCAGCTCACCACGGTCCAGCGAAAATCGGTTCTTC.

The CDR3 DNA sequence: TGTGCCACCAGCAGAGCCTCCACAGATACGCAGTATTTT. Translating it yields CATSRASTDTQYF. V is TRBV15 and J is TRBJ2-3, with unresolved D. The germline V gene has CDR1 LNHNV and CDR2 YYDKDF (reference sequence). The CDR3 sequence is 13 residues long. The V and J ends lost 1 base and 2 bases respectively, with 4 bases between them.

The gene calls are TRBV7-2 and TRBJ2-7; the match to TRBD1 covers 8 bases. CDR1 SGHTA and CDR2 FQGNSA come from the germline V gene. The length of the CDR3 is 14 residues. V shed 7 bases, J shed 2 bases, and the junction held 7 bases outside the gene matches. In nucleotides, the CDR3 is TGTGCCAGCACCCGGACAGGGTTGACCTACGAGCAGTACTTC. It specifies CASTRTGLTYEQYF.

CDR3 DNA: TGCGCCAGCAGCTTGGTTCTAGCGGGAGGATCCACAGATACGCAGTATTTT. Amino acids: CASSLVLAGGSTDTQYF. The chain couples TRBV5-1 to TRBJ2-3; TRBD2 agrees at 11 bases. The V segment lost 0 bases and the J segment 2 bases; nucleotides outside the gene matches: 5. CDR1 SGHRS and CDR2 YFSETQ come from the germline V gene. There are 17 residues in the CDR3. Variable domain in full (rest from reference TRBV5-1 and TRBJ2-3): KAGVTQTPRYLIKTRGQQVTLSCSPISGHRSVSWYQQTPGQGLQFLFEYFSETQRNKGNFPGRFSGRQFSNSRSEMNVSTLELGDSALYLCASSLVLAGGSTDTQYFGPGTRLTVL.

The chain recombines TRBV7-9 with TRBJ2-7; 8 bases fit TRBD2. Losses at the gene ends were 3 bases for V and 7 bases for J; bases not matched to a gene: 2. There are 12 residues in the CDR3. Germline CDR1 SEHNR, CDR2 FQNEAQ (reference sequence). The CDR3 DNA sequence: TGTGCCAGCAGCTTGGGACTAGTAGAGCAGTACTTC. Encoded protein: CASSLGLVEQYF.

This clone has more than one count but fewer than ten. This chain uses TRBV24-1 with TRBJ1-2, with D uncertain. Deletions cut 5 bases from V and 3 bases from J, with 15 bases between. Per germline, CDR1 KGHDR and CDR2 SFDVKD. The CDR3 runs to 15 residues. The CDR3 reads CATSVASPGDYGYTF. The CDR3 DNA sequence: TGTGCCACCAGTGTAGCTTCCCCTGGCGACTATGGCTACACCTTC.

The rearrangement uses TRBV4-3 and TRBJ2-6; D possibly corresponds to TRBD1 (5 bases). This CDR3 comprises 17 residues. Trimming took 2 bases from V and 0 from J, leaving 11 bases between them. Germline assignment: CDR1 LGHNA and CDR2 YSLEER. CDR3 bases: TGCGCCAGCAGCCAAACGACAGTACCCTCTGGGGCCAACGTCCTGACTTTC. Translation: CASSQTTVPSGANVLTF.

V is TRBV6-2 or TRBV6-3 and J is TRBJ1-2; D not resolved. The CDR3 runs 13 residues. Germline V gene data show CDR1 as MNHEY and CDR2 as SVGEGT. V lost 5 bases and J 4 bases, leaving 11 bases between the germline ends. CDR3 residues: CASSRSGSYGYTF. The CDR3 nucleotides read TGTGCCAGCAGTCGCTCCGGGAGCTATGGCTACACCTTC.

The CDR3 region has the DNA TGTGCCAGCAAACAGGGGGACTATGGCTACACCTTC. Its protein is CASKQGDYGYTF. V is TRBV2 and J is TRBJ1-2, with TRBD1 matching 8 bases. This CDR3 is built from 12 residues. After removal of 7 bases from V and 3 bases from J, the junction contained 1 base not matched to a gene. Germline loops: CDR1 SNHLY, CDR2 FYNNEI.

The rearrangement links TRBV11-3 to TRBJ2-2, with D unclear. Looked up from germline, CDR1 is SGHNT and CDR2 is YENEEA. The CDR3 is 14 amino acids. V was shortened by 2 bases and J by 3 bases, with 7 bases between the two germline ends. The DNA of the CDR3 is TGTGCCAGCAGCTTACGCCAGTACACCGGGGAGCTGTTTTTT. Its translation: CASSLRQYTGELFF.

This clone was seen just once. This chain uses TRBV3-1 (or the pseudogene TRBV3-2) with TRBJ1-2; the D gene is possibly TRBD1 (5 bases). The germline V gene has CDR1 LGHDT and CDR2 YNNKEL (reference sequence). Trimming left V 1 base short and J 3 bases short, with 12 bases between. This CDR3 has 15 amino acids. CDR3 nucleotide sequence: TGTGCCAGCAGCCAAGCGGGGGGACGGTACTATGGCTACACCTTC. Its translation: CASSQAGGRYYGYTF.

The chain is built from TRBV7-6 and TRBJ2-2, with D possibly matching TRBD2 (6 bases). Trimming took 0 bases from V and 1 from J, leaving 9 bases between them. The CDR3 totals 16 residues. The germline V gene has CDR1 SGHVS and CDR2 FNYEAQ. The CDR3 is CASSLAPSENTGELFF. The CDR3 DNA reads TGTGCCAGCAGCTTAGCGCCTAGCGAGAACACCGGGGAGCTGTTTTTT. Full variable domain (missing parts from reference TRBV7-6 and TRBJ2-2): GAGVSQSPRYKVTKRGQDVALRCDPISGHVSLYWYRQALGQGPEFLTYFNYEAQQDKSGLPNDRFSAERPEGSISTLTIQRTEQRDSAMYRCASSLAPSENTGELFFGEGSRLTVL.

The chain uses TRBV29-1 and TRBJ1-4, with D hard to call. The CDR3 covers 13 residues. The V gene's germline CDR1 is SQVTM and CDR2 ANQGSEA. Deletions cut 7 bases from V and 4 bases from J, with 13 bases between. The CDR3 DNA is TGCAGCGCCACTGCACAGCTTAATGAAAAACTGTTTTTT. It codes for CSATAQLNEKLFF.

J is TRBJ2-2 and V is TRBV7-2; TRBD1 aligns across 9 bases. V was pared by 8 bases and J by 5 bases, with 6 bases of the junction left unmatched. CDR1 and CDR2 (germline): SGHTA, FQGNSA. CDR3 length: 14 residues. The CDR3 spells CASRGQGITGELFF. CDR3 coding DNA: TGTGCCAGCCGGGGACAGGGAATTACCGGGGAGCTGTTTTTT. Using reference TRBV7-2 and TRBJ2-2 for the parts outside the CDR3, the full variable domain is GAGVSQSPSNKVTEKGKDVELRCDPISGHTALYWYRQSLGQGLEFLIYFQGNSAPDKSGLPSDRFSAERTGGSVSTLTIQRTQQEDSAVYLCASRGQGITGELFFGEGSRLTVL.

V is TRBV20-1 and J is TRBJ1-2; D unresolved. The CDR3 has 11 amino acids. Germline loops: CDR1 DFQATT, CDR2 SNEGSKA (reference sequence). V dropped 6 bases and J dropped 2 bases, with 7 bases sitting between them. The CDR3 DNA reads TGCAGTGCCAGGATAAACTATGGCTACACCTTC. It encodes CSARINYGYTF.

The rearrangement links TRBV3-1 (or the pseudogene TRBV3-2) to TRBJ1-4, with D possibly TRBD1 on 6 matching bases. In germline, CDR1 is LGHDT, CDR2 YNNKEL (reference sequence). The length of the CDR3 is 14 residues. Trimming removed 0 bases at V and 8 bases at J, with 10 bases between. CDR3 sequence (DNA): TGTGCCAGCAGCCAAGACGGGACACTCGAAAAACTGTTTTTT. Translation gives CASSQDGTLEKLFF.